A selection of T cell receptor beta chains follows, all from one sample in a study of beta chain features in type 1 diabetes. Profiled with immunoSEQ multiplex PCR; TCRdb holds only in-frame clones, not every one. Of 900,000 or so clones listed, about a sixth are singletons. The sequenced sample consisted of naive CD4+ T cells from blood. Receptors were obtained from a young woman in good health. The CDR3 runs from the conserved cysteine through the conserved F or W. D genes are given only for firm matches. Not all rows give a size; the values are once, few, many and, for expanded clones, a class.

CASKSGRAAYEQYF | TGTGCCAGCAAAAGCGGGAGGGCCGCCTACGAGCAGTACTTC | TRBJ2-7 | TRBV11-2 | TRBD2 | -
CASSPGTVSYNEQFF | TGTGCCAGCTCCCCAGGGACAGTCTCCTACAATGAGCAGTTCTTC | TRBJ2-1 | TRBV18 | TRBD1 | -
CASSLFRGRYTEAFF | TGTGCCAGCAGCTTATTCCGGGGGCGTTACACTGAAGCTTTCTTT | TRBJ1-1 | TRBV7-9 | - | -
CARIYGYTF | TGCGCCAGGATCTATGGCTACACCTTC | TRBJ1-2 | TRBV4-1 | - | few
CASSLDKQPLAKNIQYF | TGTGCCAGCAGCTTAGATAAACAGCCTCTAGCCAAAAACATTCAGTACTTC | TRBJ2-4 | TRBV7-2 | - | few
CASSLDGHTEAFF | TGTGCTAGCAGCTTAGACGGCCACACTGAAGCTTTCTTT | TRBJ1-1 | TRBV7-7 | - | -
CASSLQTEDQPQHF | TGTGCCAGCAGTTTACAAACGGAGGATCAGCCCCAGCATTTT | TRBJ1-5 | TRBV2 | - | -
CASSLHSVTQVGYTF | TGTGCCAGCAGCCTACATTCGGTAACGCAGGTTGGCTACACCTTC | TRBJ1-2 | TRBV7-3 | - | few
CSVQVPGTNEKLFF | TGCAGCGTCCAAGTTCCGGGGACTAATGAAAAACTGTTTTTT | TRBJ1-4 | TRBV29-1 | - | -
CASSLTLGQRGGYTF | TGTGCCAGCAGCTTAACGTTGGGGCAACGGGGTGGCTACACCTTC | TRBJ1-2 | TRBV7-9 | - | -
CASSVDGGSFYNEQFF | TGTGCCAGCAGCGTAGACGGCGGGAGCTTCTACAATGAGCAGTTCTTC | TRBJ2-1 | TRBV9 | TRBD2 | -
CSVGLLDSLQETQYF | TGCAGCGTCGGGTTGTTGGACAGCCTCCAAGAGACCCAGTACTTC | TRBJ2-5 | TRBV29-1 | - | -
CASSSTGESNTGELFF | TGCGCCAGCAGCTCAACGGGGGAATCGAACACCGGGGAGCTGTTTTTT | TRBJ2-2 | TRBV5-1 | - | -
CASSLGRGQRNQPQHF | TGTGCCAGCAGCTTAGGCAGGGGGCAACGCAATCAGCCCCAGCATTTT | TRBJ1-5 | TRBV11-3 | TRBD1 | few
CASSSNPESSYGYTF | TGTGCCAGCAGCTCTAACCCAGAATCGAGCTATGGCTACACCTTC | TRBJ1-2 | TRBV5-8 | - | -
CASSLRLDKYNEQFF | TGTGCCAGCAGCTTACGTCTAGACAAGTACAATGAGCAGTTCTTC | TRBJ2-1 | TRBV7-3 | - | few
CASSLDRYWANEQFF | TGTGCCAGCAGTCTCGACAGGTACTGGGCCAATGAGCAGTTCTTC | TRBJ2-1 | TRBV6-5 | - | few
CASSLRLQEINYGYTF | TGTGCCAGCAGTTTGAGGCTGCAGGAGATTAACTATGGCTACACCTTC | TRBJ1-2 | TRBV28 | - | few
CASSLIGTGYSNQPQHF | TGTGCCAGCAGCTTAATCGGGACAGGTTATAGCAATCAGCCCCAGCATTTT | TRBJ1-5 | TRBV11-3 | TRBD1 | few
CAISSGLHEQYF | TGTGCCATTTCCTCGGGCCTCCACGAGCAGTACTTC | TRBJ2-7 | TRBV6-6 | - | -
CATAGVSGANVLTF | TGCGCCACTGCAGGGGTTTCCGGGGCCAACGTCCTGACTTTC | TRBJ2-6 | TRBV15 | - | once
CASSLLGTPHEQFF | TGTGCCAGCAGCCTCCTCGGGACCCCGCATGAGCAGTTCTTC | TRBJ2-1 | TRBV7-2 | - | -
CASSIDRSSTDTQYF | TGTGCCAGTAGTATAGATCGGAGTAGCACAGATACGCAGTATTTT | TRBJ2-3 | TRBV19 | - | few
CASRRPTLKGYTF | TGTGCCAGTAGACGACCAACTCTAAAAGGCTACACCTTC | TRBJ1-2 | TRBV19 | - | few
CASSIQGKGPQHF | TGTGCCAGTAGTATACAAGGGAAGGGGCCCCAGCATTTT | TRBJ1-5 | TRBV19 | - | -
CSVGDTSYEQYF | TGCAGCGTTGGGGACACCTCCTACGAGCAGTACTTC | TRBJ2-7 | TRBV29-1 | - | few
CASSLVVQTNTGELFF | TGTGCCAGCAGCTTAGTGGTGCAGACGAACACCGGGGAGCTGTTTTTT | TRBJ2-2 | TRBV11-1 | - | few
CSVVFTRDDGYTF | TGCAGCGTTGTGTTTACAAGGGACGATGGCTACACCTTC | TRBJ1-2 | TRBV29-1 | - | few
CASSVPGLGIYNEQFF | TGTGCCAGCAGTGTTCCCGGACTAGGGATCTACAATGAGCAGTTCTTC | TRBJ2-1 | TRBV2 | TRBD2 | few
CASSWTSGNNEQFF | TGTGCCAGCAGCTGGACTAGCGGAAACAATGAGCAGTTCTTC | TRBJ2-1 | TRBV7-2 | TRBD2 | few
CASSLIGAGIGETQYF | TGTGCCAGCAGCTTAATTGGGGCCGGTATCGGGGAGACCCAGTACTTC | TRBJ2-5 | TRBV7-2 | - | -
CASRANSGIGNTIYF | TGTGCCAGCAGGGCTAATTCTGGGATCGGAAACACCATATATTTT | TRBJ1-3 | TRBV7-9 | - | -
CASSRHNQETQYF | TGTGCCAGCAGCCGACACAACCAAGAGACCCAGTACTTC | TRBJ2-5 | TRBV2 | - | -
CASSPLQRETWEQYF | TGTGCCAGCTCACCACTCCAGCGGGAGACTTGGGAGCAGTACTTC | TRBJ2-7 | TRBV18 | TRBD2 | few
CASSPQQNTGELFF | TGTGCCAGCTCACCACAACAGAACACCGGGGAGCTGTTTTTT | TRBJ2-2 | TRBV18 | - | few
CASSPTSGRVYTQYF | TGTGCCAGCAGCCCCACTAGCGGGAGGGTGTATACGCAGTATTTT | TRBJ2-3 | TRBV6-5 | TRBD2 | few
CASSSGGTGGKYEQYF | TGTGCCAGCAGCTCCGGTGGGACAGGGGGCAAGTACGAGCAGTACTTC | TRBJ2-7 | TRBV5-4 | TRBD1 | -
CASSPFPGEQYF | TGTGCCAGCAGTCCCTTCCCGGGCGAGCAGTACTTC | TRBJ2-7 | TRBV5-6 | - | few
CASSPLGPYNEQFF | TGTGCCAGCAGCCCGCTAGGGCCCTACAATGAGCAGTTCTTC | TRBJ2-1 | TRBV14 | - | many
CASSFTETQYF | TGTGCCAGCAGTTTTACCGAGACCCAGTACTTC | TRBJ2-5 | TRBV28 | - | few
CASSPRLAEQETQYF | TGTGCCAGCTCACCACGACTAGCGGAACAAGAGACCCAGTACTTC | TRBJ2-5 | TRBV18 | TRBD2 | few
CASSFGGPRAEAFF | TGTGCCAGCAGTTTCGGGGGCCCGAGGGCTGAAGCTTTCTTT | TRBJ1-1 | TRBV27 | - | -
CAISGLAGGFSTDTQYF | TGTGCCATCAGTGGACTAGCGGGAGGGTTTAGCACAGATACGCAGTATTTT | TRBJ2-3 | TRBV10-3 | TRBD2 | -
CSVEAPSSYEQYF | TGCAGCGTTGAGGCCCCGAGCTCTTACGAGCAGTACTTC | TRBJ2-7 | TRBV29-1 | - | few
CASSPSPTRTEQFF | TGTGCCAGCAGCCCCTCTCCGACTAGGACTGAGCAGTTCTTC | TRBJ2-1 | TRBV7-2 | - | few
CASSPGTSGSGELFF | TGTGCCAGCAGCCCAGGGACTAGCGGCTCCGGGGAGCTGTTTTTT | TRBJ2-2 | TRBV7-9 | TRBD2 | -
CASSPGKGIRNTEAFF | TGTGCCAGCTCACCGGGCAAAGGAATAAGGAACACTGAAGCTTTCTTT | TRBJ1-1 | TRBV18 | - | -
CASSSNFGGEAFF | TGTGCCAGCAGCTCGAACTTCGGCGGTGAAGCTTTCTTT | TRBJ1-1 | TRBV7-9 | - | few
CASSSRVPGELFF | TGTGCCAGCAGCTCCAGGGTCCCCGGGGAGCTGTTTTTT | TRBJ2-2 | TRBV11-3 | - | -
CASSFRRQGTQYF | TGTGCCAGCAGTTTCCGTCGACAGGGCACGCAGTATTTT | TRBJ2-3 | TRBV28 | TRBD1 | few
CASSRLVGANVLTF | TGTGCCAGCAGTAGACTAGTTGGGGCCAACGTCCTGACTTTC | TRBJ2-6 | TRBV6-5 | - | few
CAISPRDPYEQYF | TGTGCCATCAGCCCACGGGACCCTTACGAGCAGTACTTC | TRBJ2-7 | TRBV10-3 | - | -
CASSRYTEAFF | TGTGCCAGCTCAAGGTACACTGAAGCTTTCTTT | TRBJ1-1 | TRBV2 | - | few
CASSADRDNEKLFF | TGTGCCAGCAGCGCGGACAGGGATAATGAAAAACTGTTTTTT | TRBJ1-4 | TRBV6-5 | TRBD1 | -